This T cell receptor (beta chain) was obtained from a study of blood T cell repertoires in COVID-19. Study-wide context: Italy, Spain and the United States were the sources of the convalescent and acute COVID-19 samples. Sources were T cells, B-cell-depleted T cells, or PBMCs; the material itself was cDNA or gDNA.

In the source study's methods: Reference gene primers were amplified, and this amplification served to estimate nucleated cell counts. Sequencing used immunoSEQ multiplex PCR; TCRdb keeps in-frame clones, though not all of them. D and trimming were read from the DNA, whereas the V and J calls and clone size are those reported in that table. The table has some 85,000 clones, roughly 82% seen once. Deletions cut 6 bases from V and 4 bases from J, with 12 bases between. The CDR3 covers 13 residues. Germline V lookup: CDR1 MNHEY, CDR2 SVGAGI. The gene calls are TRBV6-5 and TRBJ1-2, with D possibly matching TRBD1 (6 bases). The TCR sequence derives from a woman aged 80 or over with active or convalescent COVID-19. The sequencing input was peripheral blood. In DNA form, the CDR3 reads TGTGCCAGCAGGGAGACAGGAATCTATGGCTACACCTTC. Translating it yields CASRETGIYGYTF.